This entry lists 3 T cell receptor beta chains sequenced from one sample in a study of human T cells and chemical hapten exposure. Each CDR3 protein is one row after TCRdb ran MiXCR on the RACE reads. The sample has tens of thousands of distinct CDR3 sequences, 10% seen once. Time point reported: patch test 1, 2 weeks after DPC sensitization. Treatment defined: therapeutic diphenylcyclopropenone sensitization with weekly scalp DPC. The sequences come from whole blood, collected in connection with sensitization to the hapten diphenylcyclopropenone (DPC). The receptor set was obtained from a man aged 40-55 years with alopecia areata. Some clones in this sample may be carry-over from other donors' samples.

Only a few counts were recorded for this clonotype. The genes are TRBV23-1 and TRBJ2-7; D assignment may be TRBD1 or TRBD2 (5 bases each). TRBV23-1 falls under the ORF class, with uncertain function. V was clipped by 0 bases and J by 4 bases, with 16 bases between them. CDR3 length: 16 amino acids. CDR3 region: CASSQSRDGTFYEQYF. The CDR3 DNA follows: TGCGCCAGCAGTCAATCTCGGGACGGAACGTTTTACGAGCAGTACTTC.

About this clonotype itself: A much larger clone lies a single base off, so this may be a read error. The chain combines TRBV5-1 with TRBJ1-1; D unclear. V lost 6 bases and J lost 4, with 13 bases in between. The V gene's germline CDR1 is SGHRS and CDR2 YFSETQ. This CDR3 contains 13 residues. CDR3 bases: TGCGCCAGCACCCCCACGGAGCGCACTGAAGCTTTCTTT. Protein: CASTPTERTEAFF.

This chain connects TRBV2 to TRBJ1-1; maybe TRBD1 (5 bases). There are 13 residues in the CDR3. CDR1 SNHLY and CDR2 FYNNEI come from the germline V gene. V lost 7 bases to trimming and J lost 1 base, with 10 bases between them. DNA for the CDR3: TGTGCCAGCATGGGACCGGCGAACACTGAAGCTTTCTTT. Protein: CASMGPANTEAFF. The whole variable domain, filled in from reference TRBV2 and TRBJ1-1, reads EPEVTQTPSHQVTQMGQEVILRCVPISNHLYFYWYRQILGQKVEFLVSFYNNEISEKSEIFDDQFSVERPDGSNFTLKIRSTKLEDSAMYFCASMGPANTEAFFGQGTRLTVV.